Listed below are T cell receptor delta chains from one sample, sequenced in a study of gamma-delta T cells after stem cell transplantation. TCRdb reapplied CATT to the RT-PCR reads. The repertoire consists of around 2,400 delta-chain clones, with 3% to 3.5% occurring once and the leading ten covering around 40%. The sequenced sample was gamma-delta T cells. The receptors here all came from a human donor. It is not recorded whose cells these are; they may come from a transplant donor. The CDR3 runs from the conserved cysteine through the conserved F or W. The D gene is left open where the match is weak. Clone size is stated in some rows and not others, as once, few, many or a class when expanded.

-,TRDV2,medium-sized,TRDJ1,TGTGCCTGTGACAGTCTAACTACGAGAGGGACCGATAAACTCATCTTT,CACDSLTTRGTDKLIF
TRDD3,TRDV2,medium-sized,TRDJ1,TGTGCCTGTGACAATCTACTGGGGGATACGCCCAGTGATAAACTCATCTTT,CACDNLLGDTPSDKLIF
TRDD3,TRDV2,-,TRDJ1,TGTGCCTGTGACACCGTAGCAACTGGGGAACCGGCGGGGTACACCGATAAACTCATCTTT,CACDTVATGEPAGYTDKLIF
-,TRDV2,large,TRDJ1,TGTGCCTGTGACACCCTACTGGGTGGCACCGATAAACTCATCTTT,CACDTLLGGTDKLIF
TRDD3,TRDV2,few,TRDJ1,TGTGCCTGTGACACTCTGACGACATGGACTGGGGAAACCGATAAACTCATCTTT,CACDTLTTWTGETDKLIF
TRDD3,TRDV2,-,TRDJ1,TGTGCCTGTGACACTCTTCACAGTGTGGGGGAACCAAAGTACACCGATAAACTCATCTTT,CACDTLHSVGEPKYTDKLIF
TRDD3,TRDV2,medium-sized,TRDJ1,TGTGCCTGTGACAGAGTCGGGGATACGACGGGAACTCTCATCTTT,CACDRVGDTTGTLIF
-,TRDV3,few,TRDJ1,TGTGCCTGTCTCCTACGGGGGATGGGGGACGGTTGGACCGATAAACTCATCTTT,CACLLRGMGDGWTDKLIF
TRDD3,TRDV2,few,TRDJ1,TGTGCCTGTGACACTTGGGGGATCGACAAACTCATCTTT,CACDTWGIDKLIF
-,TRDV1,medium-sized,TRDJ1,TGTGCTCTTGGGGACAGAAGGCCAACAAGCCCGTACTGCGACACCGATAAACTCATCTTT,CALGDRRPTSPYCDTDKLIF
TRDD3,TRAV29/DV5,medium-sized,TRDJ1,TGTGCAGCAAGCGGACGACCGACAAGGGGGATACGCTACAAACTCATCTTT,CAASGRPTRGIRYKLIF
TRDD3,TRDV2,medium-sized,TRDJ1,TGTGCCTGTGACACCCTGGGGGTTTCAACCGATAAACTCATCTTT,CACDTLGVSTDKLIF
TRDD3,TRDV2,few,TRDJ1,TGTGCCTGTGACTTTATACTGGGGGAACACACCGATAAACTCATCTTT,CACDFILGEHTDKLIF
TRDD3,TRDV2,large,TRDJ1,TGTGCCTGTGACACCTGGGGGATAAAAAACGATAAACTCATCTTT,CACDTWGIKNDKLIF
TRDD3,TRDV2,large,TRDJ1,TGTGCCTGTGACACCCTCTCCGTGGGGGATGAAAACGATAAACTCATCTTT,CACDTLSVGDENDKLIF
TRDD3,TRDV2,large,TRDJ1,TGTGCCTGTGACGCCTTAACTGGGGGATACGCCCCGCACCATAAACTCATCTTT,CACDALTGGYAPHHKLIF
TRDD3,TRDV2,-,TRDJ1,TGTGCCTGTGATCCCGTACTGGGGGATACAGAAGGGACGGGTAAACTCATCTTT,CACDPVLGDTEGTGKLIF
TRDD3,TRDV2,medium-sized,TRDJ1,TGTGCCTGTGACACACTGGGGGATATGGGGGGGATCCGGAGCAGCGATAAACTCATCTTT,CACDTLGDMGGIRSSDKLIF
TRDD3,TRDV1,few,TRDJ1,TGTGCTCTTGGCCCTACCCAAGAACTAGGGTTCGGGGGATTCTTTTCTCCGTACACCGATAAACTCATCTTT,CALGPTQELGFGGFFSPYTDKLIF
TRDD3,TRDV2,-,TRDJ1,TGTGCCTGTGACAGAGTCCCTACTGGGGGCCTCAAGATCACCGATAAACTCATCTTT,CACDRVPTGGLKITDKLIF
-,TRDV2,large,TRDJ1,TGTGCCTGTGACGTACTGGGACCCTTAACCGATAAACTCATCTTT,CACDVLGPLTDKLIF
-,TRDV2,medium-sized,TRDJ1,TGTGCCTGTGACCCGTTGGGAGGTTCCACATCGACTTTACTGGGCACCGATAAACTCATCTTT,CACDPLGGSTSTLLGTDKLIF
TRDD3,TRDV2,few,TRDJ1,TGTGCCTGTGACATTCTCACTGGGGGATACGCGTACACCGATAAACTCATCTTT,CACDILTGGYAYTDKLIF
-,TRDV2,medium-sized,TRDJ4,TGTGCCTGTGACACCGCTCCCCCTGCCCCCTCCAGACCCCTGATCTTT,CACDTAPPAPSRPLIF
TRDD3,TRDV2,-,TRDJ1,TGTGCCTGTGACACTATAACACTGGGGGTGTACACCGATAAACTCATCTTT,CACDTITLGVYTDKLIF
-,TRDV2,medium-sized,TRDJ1,TGTGCCTGTGACACCGCGGGGGTCCCCCGGGGCGATAAACTCATCTTT,CACDTAGVPRGDKLIF
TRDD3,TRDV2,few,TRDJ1,TGTGCCTGTGACACCCTACGTACTGGGGGAACCACCGATAAACTCATCTTT,CACDTLRTGGTTDKLIF
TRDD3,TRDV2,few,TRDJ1,TGTGCCTGTGACGCCCTACTGGGGGAAACTTCGTACACCGATAAACTCATCTTT,CACDALLGETSYTDKLIF
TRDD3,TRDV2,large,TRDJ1,TGTGCCTGTGACTCGGTACTGGGGGATACGCGGGGAGGTGAGGGACCGTACACCGATAAACTCATCTTT,CACDSVLGDTRGGEGPYTDKLIF
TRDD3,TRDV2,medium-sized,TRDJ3,TGTGCCTGTGACACCGCGGCTGGGGGAACTACCTGGGACACCCGACAGATGTTTTTC,CACDTAAGGTTWDTRQMFF
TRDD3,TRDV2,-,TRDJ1,TGTGCCTGTGGCACCGTGGGGGATACGGAGACCGATAAACTCATCTTT,CACGTVGDTETDKLIF
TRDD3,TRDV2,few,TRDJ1,TGTGCCTGTGACAATATGCTGGGGGATACAAGGCTGGGGTACACCGATAAACTCATCTTT,CACDNMLGDTRLGYTDKLIF
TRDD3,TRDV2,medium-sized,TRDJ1,TGTGCCTGCGACAGCGTCTCAGGATGGGGGATACGCCAGCTCATCTTT,CACDSVSGWGIRQLIF
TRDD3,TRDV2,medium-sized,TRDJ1,TGTGCCTGTGACACACTGGGGGATCCCGAAACAAACACCGATAAACTCATCTTT,CACDTLGDPETNTDKLIF
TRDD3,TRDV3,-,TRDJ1,TGTGCCTTTAAAGGCGAAATAGGGTCTACGGGGTTCGTCTGGGGGATACTAGGGGCGTACACCGATAAACTCATCTTT,CAFKGEIGSTGFVWGILGAYTDKLIF
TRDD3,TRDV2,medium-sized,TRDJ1,TGTGCCTGTGACACGATGGGGGATACGGAGACCGATAAACTCATCTTT,CACDTMGDTETDKLIF
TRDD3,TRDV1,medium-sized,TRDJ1,TGTGCTCTTGGGGGACCTTTCCTACCCACTCTTACTGGGGGATACGAACACGATAAACTCATCTTT,CALGGPFLPTLTGGYEHDKLIF
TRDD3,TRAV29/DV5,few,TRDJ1,TGTGCAGCAAGCGCGCTCCCGCGTTACTGGGGGACCCCAAGGGGCACCGATAAACTCATCTTT,CAASALPRYWGTPRGTDKLIF
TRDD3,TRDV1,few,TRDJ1,TGTGCTCTTGGGGAATTCCCCAGCGTCCGTACTGGGGGATACGCCACCGGTAAACTCATCTTT,CALGEFPSVRTGGYATGKLIF
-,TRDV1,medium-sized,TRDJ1,TGTGCTCTTGGGGAGGGGCCTTCCTACAACGACTGGGGGAATTTTGCCGATAAACTCATCTTT,CALGEGPSYNDWGNFADKLIF
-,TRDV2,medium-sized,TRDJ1,TGTGCCTGTGACTCATTAAGCACGGGGTCCCCGTACACCGATAAACTCATCTTT,CACDSLSTGSPYTDKLIF